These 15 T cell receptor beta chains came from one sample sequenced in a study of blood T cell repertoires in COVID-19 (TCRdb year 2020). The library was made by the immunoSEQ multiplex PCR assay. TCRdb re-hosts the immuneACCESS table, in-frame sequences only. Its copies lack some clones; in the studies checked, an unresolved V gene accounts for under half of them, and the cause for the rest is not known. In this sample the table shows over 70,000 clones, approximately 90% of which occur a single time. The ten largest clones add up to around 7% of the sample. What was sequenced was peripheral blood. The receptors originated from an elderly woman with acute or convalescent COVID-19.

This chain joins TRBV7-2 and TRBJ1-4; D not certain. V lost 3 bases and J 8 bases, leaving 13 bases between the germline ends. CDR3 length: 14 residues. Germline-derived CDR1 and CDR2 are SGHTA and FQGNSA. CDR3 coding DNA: TGTGCCAGCAGCTTGGCGGGCGGCCGGGAAAAACTGTTTTTT. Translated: CASSLAGGREKLFF.

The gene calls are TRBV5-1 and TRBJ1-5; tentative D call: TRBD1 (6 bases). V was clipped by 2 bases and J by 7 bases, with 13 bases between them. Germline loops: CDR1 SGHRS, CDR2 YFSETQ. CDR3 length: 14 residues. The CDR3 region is CASSLQGGGQPQHF. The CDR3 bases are TGCGCCAGCAGCTTACAGGGTGGGGGACAGCCCCAGCATTTT.

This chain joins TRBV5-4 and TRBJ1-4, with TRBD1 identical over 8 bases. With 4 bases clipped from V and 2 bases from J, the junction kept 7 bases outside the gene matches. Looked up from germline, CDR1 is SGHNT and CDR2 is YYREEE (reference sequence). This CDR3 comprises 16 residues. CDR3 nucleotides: TGTGCCAGCAGCCCCAACAGACAGGGGACTAATGAAAAACTGTTTTTT. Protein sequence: CASSPNRQGTNEKLFF.

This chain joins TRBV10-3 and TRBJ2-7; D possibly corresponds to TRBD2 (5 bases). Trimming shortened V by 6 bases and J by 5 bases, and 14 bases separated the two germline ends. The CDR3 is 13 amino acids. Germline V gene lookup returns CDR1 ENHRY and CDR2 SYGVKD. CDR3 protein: CAISKGDYDEQYF. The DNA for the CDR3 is TGTGCCATCAGCAAGGGAGATTACGACGAGCAGTACTTC.

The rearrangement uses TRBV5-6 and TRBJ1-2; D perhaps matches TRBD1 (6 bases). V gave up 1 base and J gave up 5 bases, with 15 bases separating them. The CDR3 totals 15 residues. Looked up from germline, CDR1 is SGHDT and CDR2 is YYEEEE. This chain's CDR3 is CASSLIGGRWYGYTF. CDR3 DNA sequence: TGTGCCAGCAGCTTGATCGGGGGGCGATGGTATGGCTACACCTTC.

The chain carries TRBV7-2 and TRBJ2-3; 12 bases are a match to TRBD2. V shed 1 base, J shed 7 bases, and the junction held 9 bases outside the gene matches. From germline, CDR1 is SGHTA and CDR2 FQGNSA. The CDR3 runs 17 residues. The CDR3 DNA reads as TGTGCCAGCAGCTTAGGAGCTAGCGGGGGGGCTTTAAATACGCAGTATTTT. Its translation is CASSLGASGGALNTQYF.

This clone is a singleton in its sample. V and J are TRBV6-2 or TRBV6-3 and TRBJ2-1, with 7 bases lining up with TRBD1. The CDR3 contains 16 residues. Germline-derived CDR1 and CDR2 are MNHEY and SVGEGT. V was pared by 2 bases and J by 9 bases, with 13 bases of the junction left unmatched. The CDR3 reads CASSYVGGLVLVEQFF. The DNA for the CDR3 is TGTGCCAGCAGTTACGTAGGGGGCCTTGTTTTAGTTGAGCAGTTCTTC.

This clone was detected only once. CDR3 in amino acids: CASSLAHTGTYNEQFF. In DNA, the CDR3 is TGTGCCAGCAGCTTAGCCCACACAGGGACCTACAATGAGCAGTTCTTC. The chain couples TRBV11-3 to TRBJ2-1; the D gene is possibly TRBD1 (6 bases). Germline CDR1 and CDR2: SGHNT and YENEEA. Trimming took off 1 base at V and 2 bases at J, with 12 bases between the two ends. The CDR3 extends over 16 amino acids.

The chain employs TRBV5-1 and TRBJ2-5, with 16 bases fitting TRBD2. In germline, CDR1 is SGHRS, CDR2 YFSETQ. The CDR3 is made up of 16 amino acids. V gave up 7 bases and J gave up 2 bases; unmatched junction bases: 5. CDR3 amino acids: CASGPGLAGGQETQYF. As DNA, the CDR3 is TGCGCCAGCGGACCGGGACTAGCGGGAGGGCAAGAGACCCAGTACTTC. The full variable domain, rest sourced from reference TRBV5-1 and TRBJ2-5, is KAGVTQTPRYLIKTRGQQVTLSCSPISGHRSVSWYQQTPGQGLQFLFEYFSETQRNKGNFPGRFSGRQFSNSRSEMNVSTLELGDSALYLCASGPGLAGGQETQYFGPGTRLLVL.

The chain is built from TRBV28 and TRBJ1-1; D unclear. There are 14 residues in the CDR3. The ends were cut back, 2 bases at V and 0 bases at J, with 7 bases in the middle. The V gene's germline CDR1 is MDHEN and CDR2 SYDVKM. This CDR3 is CASSLGRMNTEAFF. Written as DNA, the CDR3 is TGTGCCAGCAGTTTAGGCAGAATGAACACTGAAGCTTTCTTT.

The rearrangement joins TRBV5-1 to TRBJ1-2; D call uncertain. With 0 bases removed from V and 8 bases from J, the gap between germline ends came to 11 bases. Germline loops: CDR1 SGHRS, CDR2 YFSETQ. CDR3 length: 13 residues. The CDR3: CASSLDYKRGYTF. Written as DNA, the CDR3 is TGCGCCAGCAGCTTGGACTATAAGCGGGGCTACACCTTC. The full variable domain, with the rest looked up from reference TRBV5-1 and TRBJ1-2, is KAGVTQTPRYLIKTRGQQVTLSCSPISGHRSVSWYQQTPGQGLQFLFEYFSETQRNKGNFPGRFSGRQFSNSRSEMNVSTLELGDSALYLCASSLDYKRGYTFGSGTRLTVV.

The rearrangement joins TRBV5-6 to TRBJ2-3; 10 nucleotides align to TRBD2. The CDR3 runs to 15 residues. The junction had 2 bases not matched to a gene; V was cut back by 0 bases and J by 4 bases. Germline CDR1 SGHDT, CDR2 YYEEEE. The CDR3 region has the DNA TGTGCCAGCAGCTTGGCTAGCGGGAGAGCAGATACGCAGTATTTT. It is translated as CASSLASGRADTQYF.

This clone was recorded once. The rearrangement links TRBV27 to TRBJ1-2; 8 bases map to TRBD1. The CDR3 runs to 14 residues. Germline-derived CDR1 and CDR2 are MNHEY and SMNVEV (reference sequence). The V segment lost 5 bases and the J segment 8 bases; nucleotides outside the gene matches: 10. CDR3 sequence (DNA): TGTGCCAGCAGTATGGGGACAGGCCTTTGGGGCTACACCTTC. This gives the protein CASSMGTGLWGYTF.

CDR3 residues: CASSPLGVAGDTYEQYF. The CDR3 nucleotides are TGCGCCAGCAGCCCCCTGGGGGTAGCGGGGGATACCTACGAGCAGTACTTC. This chain joins TRBV5-1 and TRBJ2-7, with TRBD2 matching over 9 bases. The CDR3 contains 17 residues. The germline CDR1 and CDR2 sequences are SGHRS and YFSETQ. The junction had 13 bases not matched to a gene; V was cut back by 4 bases and J by 2 bases. Based on the CDR3 plus reference TRBV5-1 and TRBJ2-7, the full variable domain is KAGVTQTPRYLIKTRGQQVTLSCSPISGHRSVSWYQQTPGQGLQFLFEYFSETQRNKGNFPGRFSGRQFSNSRSEMNVSTLELGDSALYLCASSPLGVAGDTYEQYFGPGTRLTVT.

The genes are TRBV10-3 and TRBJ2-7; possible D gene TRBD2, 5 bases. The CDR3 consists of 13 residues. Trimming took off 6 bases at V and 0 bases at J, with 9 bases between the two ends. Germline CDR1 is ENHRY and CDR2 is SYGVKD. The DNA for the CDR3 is TGTGCCATCAGCGCCCGGGACTCCTACGAGCAGTACTTC. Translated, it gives CAISARDSYEQYF.